This T cell receptor beta chain came from a study of breast tumors, draining lymph nodes, adjacent tissues (dated by TCRdb to 2016 to 2017). For the wider study: The study compared TCR beta repertoires across tumor, adjacent nontumor tissue and axillary lymph nodes from breast cancer patients. The study was designed to assess the relationships and possible T-cell exchange between tumor, surrounding tissue and draining lymph node repertoires in human breast cancer. Results and caveats for the whole study, not just this receptor: Tumors showed preferential V and J gene usage, and their T-cell repertoire diversity fell below that of lymph nodes yet above that of nontumor tissue. Rather than being directly demonstrated, the conclusion that tumor T cells originate in lymph nodes was presented as consistent with a hypothesis. In luminal-like breast cancer, tumor and nontumor tissue repertoires resembled each other significantly more than in basal-like breast cancer. The data were judged consistent with most tumor T cells deriving from the lymph node and then expanding within tumor tissue.

This clonotype came up a few times. Its recognized antigen is unknown. Within one base of it there is no much larger clone, and no base qualities were kept. The sample was run on an Illumina HiSeq 2000. Multiplex PCR amplification was used to build the TCR beta chain libraries. High-throughput sequencing was used to analyze the amplified TCR beta chain products. TCRdb trimmed the raw reads at Q25, called clones with MiXCR and kept productive beta chains. Rows matching on CDR3 protein sequence are summarized as one entry with the most common DNA and genes. This sample lists nearly 200,000 distinct CDR3 sequences; 25% to 40% were detected once. The biggest ten clones account for 4.3% of the sample. Lymph node samples came from the axillary draining lymph nodes of breast cancer patients. Specimen: axillary lymph node tissue. The TCR sequence derives from a female donor with breast cancer. Some clones in this sample may be carry-over from other donors' samples.

CDR3 sequence: CASSEFTGGTEAFF. The DNA sequence is given as TGTGCCAGCAGTGAATTTACAGGGGGAACTGAAGCTTTCTTT. In this chain, TRBV25-1 is recombined with TRBJ1-1, and 8 junction bases match TRBD1. The CDR3 runs 14 amino acids, cysteine and phenylalanine included. The entry retains the CDR3 DNA only, 42 bases that are in frame from base 1. Relative to germline, V is missing 1 base and J is missing 5 bases, with 3 bases of the junction outside any gene match. CDR1 and CDR2, per the germline V gene, are MGHDK and SYGVNS.